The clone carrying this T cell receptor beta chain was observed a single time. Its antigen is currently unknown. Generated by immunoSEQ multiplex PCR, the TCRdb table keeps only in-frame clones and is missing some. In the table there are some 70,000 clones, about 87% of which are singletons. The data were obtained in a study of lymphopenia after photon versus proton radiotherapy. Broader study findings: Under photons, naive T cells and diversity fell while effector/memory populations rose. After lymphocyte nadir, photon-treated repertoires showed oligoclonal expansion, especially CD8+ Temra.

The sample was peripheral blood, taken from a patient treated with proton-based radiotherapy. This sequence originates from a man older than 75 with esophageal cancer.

As DNA, the CDR3 is TGTGCCAGTAGTATGATAAGCTACAACCAGGGCCGGAACGAGCAGTACTTC. Amino acids: CASSMISYNQGRNEQYF. This chain joins TRBV19 and TRBJ2-7; possibly TRBD1 for D (5 bases). This CDR3 region has 17 residues. Trimming stripped 3 bases from V and 5 bases from J, with 23 bases between. CDR1 and CDR2 from the germline V gene are LNHDA and SQIVND (reference sequence).